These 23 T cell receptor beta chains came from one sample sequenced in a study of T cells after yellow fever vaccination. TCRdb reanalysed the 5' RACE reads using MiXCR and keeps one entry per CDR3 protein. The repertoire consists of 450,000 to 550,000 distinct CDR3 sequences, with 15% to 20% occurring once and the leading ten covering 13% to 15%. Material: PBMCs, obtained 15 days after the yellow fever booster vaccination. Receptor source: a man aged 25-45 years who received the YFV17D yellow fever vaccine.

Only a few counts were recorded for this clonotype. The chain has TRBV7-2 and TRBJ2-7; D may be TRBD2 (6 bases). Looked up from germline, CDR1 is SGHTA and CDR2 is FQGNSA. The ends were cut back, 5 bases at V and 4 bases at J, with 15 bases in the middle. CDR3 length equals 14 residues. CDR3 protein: CASSRGGTSYEQYF. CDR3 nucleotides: TGTGCCAGCAGCAGGGGCGGGACCTCTTACGAGCAGTACTTC. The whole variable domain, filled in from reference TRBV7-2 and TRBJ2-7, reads GAGVSQSPSNKVTEKGKDVELRCDPISGHTALYWYRQSLGQGLEFLIYFQGNSAPDKSGLPSDRFSAERTGGSVSTLTIQRTQQEDSAVYLCASSRGGTSYEQYFGPGTRLTVT.

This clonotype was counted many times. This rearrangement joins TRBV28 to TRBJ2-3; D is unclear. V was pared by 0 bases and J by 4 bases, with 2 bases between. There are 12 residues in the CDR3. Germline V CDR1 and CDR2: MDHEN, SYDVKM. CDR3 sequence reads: CASSLWPDTQYF. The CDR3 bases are TGTGCCAGCAGTTTATGGCCAGATACGCAGTATTTT.

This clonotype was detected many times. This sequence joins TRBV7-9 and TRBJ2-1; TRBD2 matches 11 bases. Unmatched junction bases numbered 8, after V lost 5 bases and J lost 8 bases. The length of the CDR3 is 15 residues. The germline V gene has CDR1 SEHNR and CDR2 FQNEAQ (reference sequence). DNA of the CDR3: TGTGCCAGCAGCCCCGGACTAGCGGGTGTCGATGAGCAGTTCTTC. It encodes CASSPGLAGVDEQFF.

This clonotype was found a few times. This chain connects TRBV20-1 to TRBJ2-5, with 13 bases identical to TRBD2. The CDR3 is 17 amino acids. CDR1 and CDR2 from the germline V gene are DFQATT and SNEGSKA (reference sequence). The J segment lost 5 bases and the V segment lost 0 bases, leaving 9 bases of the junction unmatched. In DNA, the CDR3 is TGCAGTGCTAGAGATCTGACTAGCGGGAGGCCTTTTGAGACCCAGTACTTC. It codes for CSARDLTSGRPFETQYF.

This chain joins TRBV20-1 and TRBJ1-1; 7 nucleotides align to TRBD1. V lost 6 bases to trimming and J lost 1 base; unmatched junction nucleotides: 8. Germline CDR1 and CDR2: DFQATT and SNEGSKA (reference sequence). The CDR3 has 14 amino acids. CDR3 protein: CSANLGTANTEAFF. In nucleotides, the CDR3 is TGCAGTGCAAACCTCGGGACAGCGAACACTGAAGCTTTCTTT.

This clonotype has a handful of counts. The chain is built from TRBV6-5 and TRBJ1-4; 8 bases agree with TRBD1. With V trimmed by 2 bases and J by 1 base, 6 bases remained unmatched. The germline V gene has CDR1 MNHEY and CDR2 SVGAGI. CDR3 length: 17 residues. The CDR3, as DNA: TGTGCCAGCAGTTACAGCCAGGGGGCGCGAACTAATGAAAAACTGTTTTTT. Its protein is CASSYSQGARTNEKLFF.

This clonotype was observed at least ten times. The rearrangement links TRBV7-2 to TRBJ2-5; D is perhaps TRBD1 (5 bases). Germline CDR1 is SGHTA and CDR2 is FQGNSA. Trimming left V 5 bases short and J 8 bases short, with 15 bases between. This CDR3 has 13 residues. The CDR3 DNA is TGTGCCAGCAGCCCAAAGATGGACAAAACCCAGTACTTC. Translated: CASSPKMDKTQYF.

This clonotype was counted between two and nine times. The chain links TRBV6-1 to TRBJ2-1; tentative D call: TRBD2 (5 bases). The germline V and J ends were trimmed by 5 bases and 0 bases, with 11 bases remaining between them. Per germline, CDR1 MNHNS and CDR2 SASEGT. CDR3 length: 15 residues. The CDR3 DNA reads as TGTGCCAGCAGTAATCCCCGGGGCTCCTACAATGAGCAGTTCTTC. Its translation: CASSNPRGSYNEQFF.

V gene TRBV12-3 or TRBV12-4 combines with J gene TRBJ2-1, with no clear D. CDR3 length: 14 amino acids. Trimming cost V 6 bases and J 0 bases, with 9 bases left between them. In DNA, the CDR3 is TGTGCCAGCAGGACTGATAGCTCCTACAATGAGCAGTTCTTC. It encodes CASRTDSSYNEQFF.

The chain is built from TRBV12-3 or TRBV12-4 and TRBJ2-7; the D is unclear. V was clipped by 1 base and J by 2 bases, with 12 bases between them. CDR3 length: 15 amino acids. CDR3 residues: CASSLGRKSAYEQYF. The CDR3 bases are TGTGCCAGCAGTTTAGGGCGGAAAAGTGCCTACGAGCAGTACTTC.

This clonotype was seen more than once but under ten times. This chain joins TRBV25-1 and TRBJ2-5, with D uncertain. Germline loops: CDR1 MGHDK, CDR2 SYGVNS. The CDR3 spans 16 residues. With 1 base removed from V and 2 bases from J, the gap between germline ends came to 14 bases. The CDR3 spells CASSELDREPQETQYF. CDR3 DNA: TGTGCCAGCAGTGAATTAGATAGAGAGCCTCAAGAGACCCAGTACTTC.

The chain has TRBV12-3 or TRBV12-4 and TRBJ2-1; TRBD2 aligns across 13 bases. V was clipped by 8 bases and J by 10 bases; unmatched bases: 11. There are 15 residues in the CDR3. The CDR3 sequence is CASLGGTSGTGEQFF. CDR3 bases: TGTGCCAGCTTAGGGGGGACTAGCGGGACCGGGGAGCAGTTCTTC.

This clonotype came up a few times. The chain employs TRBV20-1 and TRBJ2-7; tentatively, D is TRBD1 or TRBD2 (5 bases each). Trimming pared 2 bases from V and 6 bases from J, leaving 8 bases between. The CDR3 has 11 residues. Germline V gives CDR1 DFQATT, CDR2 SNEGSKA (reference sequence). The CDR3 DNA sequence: TGCAGTGCTAGAAGAGGGACCGAGCAGTACTTC. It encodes CSARRGTEQYF.

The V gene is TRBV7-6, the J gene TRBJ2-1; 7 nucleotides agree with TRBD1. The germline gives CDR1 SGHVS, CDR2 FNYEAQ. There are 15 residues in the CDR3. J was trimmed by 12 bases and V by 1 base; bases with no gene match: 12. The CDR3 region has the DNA TGTGCCAGCAGCTTAGAGGACCGGGCGTCAGGGGGGCAGTTCTTC. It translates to CASSLEDRASGGQFF.

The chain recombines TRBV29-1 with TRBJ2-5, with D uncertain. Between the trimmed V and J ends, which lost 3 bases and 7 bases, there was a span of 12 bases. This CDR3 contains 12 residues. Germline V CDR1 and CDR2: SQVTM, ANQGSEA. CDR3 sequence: CSVESEGGTQYF. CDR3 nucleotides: TGCAGCGTTGAGTCAGAAGGCGGGACCCAGTACTTC. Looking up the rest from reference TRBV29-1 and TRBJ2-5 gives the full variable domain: SAVISQKPSRDICQRGTSLTIQCQVDSQVTMMFWYRQQPGQSLTLIATANQGSEATYESGFVIDKFPISRPNLTFSTLTVSNMSPEDSSIYLCSVESEGGTQYFGPGTRLLVL.

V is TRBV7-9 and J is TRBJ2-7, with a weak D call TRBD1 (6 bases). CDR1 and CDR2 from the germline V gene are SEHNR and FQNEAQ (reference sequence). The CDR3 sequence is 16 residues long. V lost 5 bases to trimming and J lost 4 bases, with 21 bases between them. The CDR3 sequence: CASSRPRWQGQYEQYF. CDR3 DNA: TGTGCCAGCAGCCGCCCTCGGTGGCAGGGGCAATACGAGCAGTACTTC.

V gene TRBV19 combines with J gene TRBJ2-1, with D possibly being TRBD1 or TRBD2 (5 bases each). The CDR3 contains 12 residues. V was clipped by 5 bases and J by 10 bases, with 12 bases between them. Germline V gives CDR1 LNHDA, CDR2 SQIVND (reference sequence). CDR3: CASSFVRDEQFF. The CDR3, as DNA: TGTGCCAGTAGTTTTGTACGGGACGAGCAGTTCTTC.

CDR3 nucleotide sequence: TGTGCCAGCAGCTCCCCGAGGGGACAGGGAGAAGAGACCCAGTACTTC. It encodes CASSSPRGQGEETQYF. The V call is TRBV5-6, the J call TRBJ2-5; 9 nucleotides line up with TRBD1. The CDR3 has 16 amino acids. The J segment lost 3 bases and the V segment lost 3 bases, leaving 9 bases of the junction unmatched. Germline V gene sequence: CDR1 SGHDT, CDR2 YYEEEE.

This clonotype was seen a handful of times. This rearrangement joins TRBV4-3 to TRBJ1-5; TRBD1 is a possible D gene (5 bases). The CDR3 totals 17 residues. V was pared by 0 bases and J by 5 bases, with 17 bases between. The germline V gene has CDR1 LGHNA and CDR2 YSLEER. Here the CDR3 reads CASSQDLPGVGDQPQHF. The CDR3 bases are TGCGCCAGCAGCCAAGATTTGCCGGGGGTGGGCGATCAGCCCCAGCATTTT.

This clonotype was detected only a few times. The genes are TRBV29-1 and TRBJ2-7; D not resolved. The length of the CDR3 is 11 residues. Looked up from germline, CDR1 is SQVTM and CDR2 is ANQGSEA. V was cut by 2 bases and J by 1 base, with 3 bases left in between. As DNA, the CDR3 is TGCAGCGTTGAAATTTCCTACGAGCAGTACTTC. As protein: CSVEISYEQYF.

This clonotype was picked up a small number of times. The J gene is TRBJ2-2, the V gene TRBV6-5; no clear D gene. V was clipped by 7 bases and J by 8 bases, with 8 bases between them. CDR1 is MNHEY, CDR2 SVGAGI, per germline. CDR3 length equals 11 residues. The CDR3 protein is CASTLRGELFF. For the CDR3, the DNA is TGTGCCAGCACCCTGAGGGGGGAGCTGTTTTTT.

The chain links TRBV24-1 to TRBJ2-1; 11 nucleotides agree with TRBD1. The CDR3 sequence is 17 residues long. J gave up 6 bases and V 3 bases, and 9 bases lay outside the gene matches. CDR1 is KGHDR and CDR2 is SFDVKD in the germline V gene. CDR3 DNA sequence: TGTGCCACCAGTGATCCTCTTGGGACAGGGGGTTCCAATGAGCAGTTCTTC. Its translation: CATSDPLGTGGSNEQFF.

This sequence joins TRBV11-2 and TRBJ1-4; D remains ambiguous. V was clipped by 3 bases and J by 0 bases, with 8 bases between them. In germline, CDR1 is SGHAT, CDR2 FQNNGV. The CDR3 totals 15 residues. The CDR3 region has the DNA TGTGCCAGCAGCTTTGACAAATCAACTAATGAAAAACTGTTTTTT. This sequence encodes CASSFDKSTNEKLFF.